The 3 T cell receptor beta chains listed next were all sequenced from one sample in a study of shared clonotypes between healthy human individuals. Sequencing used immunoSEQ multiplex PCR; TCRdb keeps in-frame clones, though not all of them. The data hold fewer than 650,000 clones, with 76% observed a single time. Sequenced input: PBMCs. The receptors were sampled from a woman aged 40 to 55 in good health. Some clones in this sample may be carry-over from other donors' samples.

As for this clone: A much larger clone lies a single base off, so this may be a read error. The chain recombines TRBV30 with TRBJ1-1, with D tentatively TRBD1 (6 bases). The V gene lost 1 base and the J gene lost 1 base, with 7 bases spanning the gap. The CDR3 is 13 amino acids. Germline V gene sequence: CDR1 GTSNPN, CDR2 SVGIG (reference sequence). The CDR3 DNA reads TGTGCCTGGAGTGAGACAGGGAACACTGAAGCTTTCTTT. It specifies CAWSETGNTEAFF.

The CDR3 DNA follows: TGTGCCAGCAGCTTAGAACTTCAAGAGACCCAGTACTTC. Translated, it gives CASSLELQETQYF. The V gene is TRBV11-2, the J gene TRBJ2-5; the D is unclear. V was clipped by 0 bases and J by 2 bases, with 4 bases between them. The CDR3 is made up of 13 amino acids. CDR1 and CDR2 from the germline V gene are SGHAT and FQNNGV.

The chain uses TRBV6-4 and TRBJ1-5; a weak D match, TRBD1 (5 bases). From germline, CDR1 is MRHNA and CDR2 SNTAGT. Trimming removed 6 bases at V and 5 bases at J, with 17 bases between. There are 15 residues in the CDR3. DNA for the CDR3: TGTGCCAGCAGCTGGGACCACACGCCAGATCAGCCCCAGCATTTT. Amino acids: CASSWDHTPDQPQHF.